This T cell receptor beta chain was retrieved from a study of Ad26.COV2.S vaccination and SARS-CoV-2 variants. Study-wide context: The vaccine Ad26.COV2.S was put into the muscle once, or twice with 56 days between.

The ends were cut back, 4 bases at V and 5 bases at J, with 17 bases in the middle. Looked up from germline, CDR1 is LGHDT and CDR2 is YNNKEL (reference sequence). The CDR3 is made up of 15 amino acids. The treatment was: around 19 received Ad26.COV2.S at low or high dose, single or two shots; roughly five received placebo; per-sample allocation not given. Repertoires come from day 63 after the first vaccine or placebo injection. A Boston adult aged 18-55 years was the donor. The table came from immunoSEQ multiplex PCR; TCRdb's copy has only in-frame clones and leaves some out. The table includes approximately 300,000 clones, about 85% detected once.

This sample comprised peripheral blood, obtained in a trial of Ad26.COV2.S vaccine versus placebo. The J gene is TRBJ2-5, the V gene TRBV3-1 (or the pseudogene TRBV3-2), with D perhaps TRBD2 (7 bases). The origin of this receptor is a person aged 18-65 years who received the Ad26.COV2.S COVID-19 vaccine or a placebo. Here the CDR3 DNA reads TGTGCCAGCAGCCTCCCTGGGGGGGGCCGTGAGACCCAGTACTTC. The encoded protein is CASSLPGGGRETQYF.